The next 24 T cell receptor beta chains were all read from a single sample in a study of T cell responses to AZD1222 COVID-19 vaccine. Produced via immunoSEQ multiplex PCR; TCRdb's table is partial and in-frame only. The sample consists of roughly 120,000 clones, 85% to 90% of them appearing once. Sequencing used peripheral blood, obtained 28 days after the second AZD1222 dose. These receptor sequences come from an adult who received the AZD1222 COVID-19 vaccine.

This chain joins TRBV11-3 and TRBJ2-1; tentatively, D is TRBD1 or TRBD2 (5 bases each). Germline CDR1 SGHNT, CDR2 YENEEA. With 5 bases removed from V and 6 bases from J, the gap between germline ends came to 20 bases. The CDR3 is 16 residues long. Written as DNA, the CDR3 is TGTGCCAGCAGCAGTTTGGGACGCACTGGGGCCAATGAGCAGTTCTTC. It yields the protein CASSSLGRTGANEQFF.

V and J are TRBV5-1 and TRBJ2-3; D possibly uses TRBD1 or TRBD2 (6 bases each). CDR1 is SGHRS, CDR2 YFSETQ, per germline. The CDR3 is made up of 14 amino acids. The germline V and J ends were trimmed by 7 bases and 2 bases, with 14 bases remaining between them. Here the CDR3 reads CASRLTGATDTQYF. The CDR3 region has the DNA TGCGCCAGCCGTTTGACGGGGGCCACAGATACGCAGTATTTT.

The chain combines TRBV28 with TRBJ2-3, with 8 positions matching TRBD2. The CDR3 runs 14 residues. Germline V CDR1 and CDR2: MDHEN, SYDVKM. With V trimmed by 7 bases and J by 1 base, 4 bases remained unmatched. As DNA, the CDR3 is TGTGCCAGCATTCTGCGGGAGGGCACAGATACGCAGTATTTT. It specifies CASILREGTDTQYF. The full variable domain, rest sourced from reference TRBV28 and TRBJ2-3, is DVKVTQSSRYLVKRTGEKVFLECVQDMDHENMFWYRQDPGLGLRLIYFSYDVKMKEKGDIPEGYSVSREKKERFSLILESASTNQTSMYLCASILREGTDTQYFGPGTRLTVL.

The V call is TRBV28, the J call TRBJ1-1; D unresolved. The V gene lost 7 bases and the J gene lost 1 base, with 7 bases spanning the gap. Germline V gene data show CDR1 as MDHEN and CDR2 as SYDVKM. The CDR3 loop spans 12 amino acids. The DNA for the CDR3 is TGTGCCAGCAAACTAGAGAACACTGAAGCTTTCTTT. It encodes CASKLENTEAFF.

The CDR3 is CASSRAGNEQYF. CDR3 nucleotide sequence: TGTGCCAGTAGTAGGGCTGGGAACGAGCAGTACTTC. V and J are TRBV19 and TRBJ2-7; D not resolved. V was trimmed by 4 bases and J by 5 bases, leaving 9 bases between them. Germline values: CDR1 LNHDA, CDR2 SQIVND (reference sequence). CDR3 length: 12 amino acids.

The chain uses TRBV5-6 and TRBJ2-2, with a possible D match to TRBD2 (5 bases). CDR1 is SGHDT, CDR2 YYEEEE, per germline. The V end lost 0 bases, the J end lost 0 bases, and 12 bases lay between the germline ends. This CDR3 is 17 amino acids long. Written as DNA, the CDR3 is TGTGCCAGCAGCTTGGCCGGACTCTACGCGAACACCGGGGAGCTGTTTTTT. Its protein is CASSLAGLYANTGELFF. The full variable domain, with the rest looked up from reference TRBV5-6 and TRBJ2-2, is DAGVTQSPTHLIKTRGQQVTLRCSPKSGHDTVSWYQQALGQGPQFIFQYYEEEERQRGNFPDRFSGHQFPNYSSELNVNALLLGDSALYLCASSLAGLYANTGELFFGEGSRLTVL.

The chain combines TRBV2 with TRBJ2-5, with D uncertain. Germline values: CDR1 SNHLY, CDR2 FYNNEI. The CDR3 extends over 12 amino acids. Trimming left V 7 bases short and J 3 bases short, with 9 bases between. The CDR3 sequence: CASNRGKETQYF. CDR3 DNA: TGTGCCAGCAACCGCGGAAAAGAGACCCAGTACTTC.

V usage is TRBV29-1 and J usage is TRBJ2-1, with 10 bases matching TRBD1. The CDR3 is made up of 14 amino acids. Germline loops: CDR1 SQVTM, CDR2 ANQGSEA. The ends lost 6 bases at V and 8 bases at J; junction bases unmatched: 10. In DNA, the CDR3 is TGCAGCGTCCGGTCGGGACAGGGGATGCATGAGCAGTTCTTC. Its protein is CSVRSGQGMHEQFF.

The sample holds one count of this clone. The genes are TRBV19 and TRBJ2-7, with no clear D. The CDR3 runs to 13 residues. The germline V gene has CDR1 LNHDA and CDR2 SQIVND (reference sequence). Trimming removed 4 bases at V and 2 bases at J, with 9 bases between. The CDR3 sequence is CASSRTFTYEQYF. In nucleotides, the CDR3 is TGTGCCAGTAGTAGGACCTTCACCTACGAGCAGTACTTC.

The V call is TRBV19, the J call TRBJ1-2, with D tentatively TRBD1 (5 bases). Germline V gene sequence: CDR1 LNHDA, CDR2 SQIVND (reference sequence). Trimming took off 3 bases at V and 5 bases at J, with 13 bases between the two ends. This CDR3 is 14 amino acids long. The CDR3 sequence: CASSILDSPYGYTF. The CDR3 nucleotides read TGTGCCAGTAGTATTCTCGACAGCCCATATGGCTACACCTTC.

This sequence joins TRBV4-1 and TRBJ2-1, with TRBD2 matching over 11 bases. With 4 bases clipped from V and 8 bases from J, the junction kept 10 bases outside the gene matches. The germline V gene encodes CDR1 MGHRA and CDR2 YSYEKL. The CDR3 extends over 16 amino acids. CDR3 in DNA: TGCGCCAGCAGCCGTATCGCTAGCGGGAGGAGGTATGAGCAGTTCTTC. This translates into CASSRIASGRRYEQFF.

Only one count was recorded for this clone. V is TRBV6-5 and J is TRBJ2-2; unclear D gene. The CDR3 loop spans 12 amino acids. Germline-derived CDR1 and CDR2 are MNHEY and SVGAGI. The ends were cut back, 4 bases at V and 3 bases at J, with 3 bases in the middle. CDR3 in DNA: TGTGCCAGCAGTTCTTACACCGGGGAGCTGTTTTTT. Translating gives CASSSYTGELFF.

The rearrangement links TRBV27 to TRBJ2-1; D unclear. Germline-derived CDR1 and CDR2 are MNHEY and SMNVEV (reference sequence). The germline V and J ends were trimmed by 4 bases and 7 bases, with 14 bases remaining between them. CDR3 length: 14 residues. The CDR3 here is CASSYGRAFNEQFF. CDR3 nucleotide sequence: TGTGCCAGCAGTTACGGAAGGGCATTTAATGAGCAGTTCTTC.

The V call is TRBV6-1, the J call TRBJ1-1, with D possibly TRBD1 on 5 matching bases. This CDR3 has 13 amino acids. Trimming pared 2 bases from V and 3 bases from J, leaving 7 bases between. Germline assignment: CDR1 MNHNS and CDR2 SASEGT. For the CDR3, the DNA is TGTGCCAGCAGTGAAATGGGGGACACTGAAGCTTTCTTT. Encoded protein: CASSEMGDTEAFF.

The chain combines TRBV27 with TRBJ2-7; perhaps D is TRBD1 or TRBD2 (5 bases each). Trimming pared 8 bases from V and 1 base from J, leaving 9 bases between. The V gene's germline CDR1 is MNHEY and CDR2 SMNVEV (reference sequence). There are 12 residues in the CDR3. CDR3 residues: CASREGSYEQYF. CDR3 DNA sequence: TGTGCCAGCCGTGAGGGGTCCTACGAGCAGTACTTC.

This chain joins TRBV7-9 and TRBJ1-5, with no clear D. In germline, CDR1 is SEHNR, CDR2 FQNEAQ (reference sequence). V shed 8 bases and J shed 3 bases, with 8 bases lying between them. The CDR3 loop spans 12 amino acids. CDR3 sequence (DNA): TGTGCCAGCTCCTGGGCCAATCAGCCCCAGCATTTT. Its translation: CASSWANQPQHF.

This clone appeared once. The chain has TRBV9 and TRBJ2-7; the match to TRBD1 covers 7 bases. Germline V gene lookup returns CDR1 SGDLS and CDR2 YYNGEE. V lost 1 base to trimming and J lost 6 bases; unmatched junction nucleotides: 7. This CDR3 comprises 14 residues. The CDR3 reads CASSVHRQGGEQYF. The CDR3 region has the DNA TGTGCCAGCAGCGTACACCGACAGGGCGGCGAGCAGTACTTC. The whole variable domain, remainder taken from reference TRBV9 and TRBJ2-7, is DSGVTQTPKHLITATGQRVTLRCSPRSGDLSVYWYQQSLDQGLQFLIQYYNGEERAKGNILERFSAQQFPDLHSELNLSSLELGDSALYFCASSVHRQGGEQYFGPGTRLTVT.

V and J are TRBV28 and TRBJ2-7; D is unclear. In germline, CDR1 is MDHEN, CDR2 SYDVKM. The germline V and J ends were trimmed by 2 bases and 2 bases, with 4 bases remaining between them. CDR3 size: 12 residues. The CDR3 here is CASSLRAYEQYF. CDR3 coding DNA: TGTGCCAGCAGTTTAAGGGCCTACGAGCAGTACTTC.

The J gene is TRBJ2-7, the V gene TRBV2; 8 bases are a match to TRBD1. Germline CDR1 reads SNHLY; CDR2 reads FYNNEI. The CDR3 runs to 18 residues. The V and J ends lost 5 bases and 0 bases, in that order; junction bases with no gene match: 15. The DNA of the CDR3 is TGTGCCAGCAGTTTTCCAAGGACAGGGCTTACTTACTCCTACGAGCAGTACTTC. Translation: CASSFPRTGLTYSYEQYF.

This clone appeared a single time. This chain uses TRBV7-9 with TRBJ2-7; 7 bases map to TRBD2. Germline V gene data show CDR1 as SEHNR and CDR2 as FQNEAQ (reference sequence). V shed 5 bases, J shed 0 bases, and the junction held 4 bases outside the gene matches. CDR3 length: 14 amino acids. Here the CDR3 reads CASSVSGRSYEQYF. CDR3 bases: TGTGCCAGCAGCGTTAGCGGGCGCTCCTACGAGCAGTACTTC. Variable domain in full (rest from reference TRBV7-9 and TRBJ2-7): DTGVSQNPRHKITKRGQNVTFRCDPISEHNRLYWYRQTLGQGPEFLTYFQNEAQLEKSRLLSDRFSAERPKGSFSTLEIQRTEQGDSAMYLCASSVSGRSYEQYFGPGTRLTVT.

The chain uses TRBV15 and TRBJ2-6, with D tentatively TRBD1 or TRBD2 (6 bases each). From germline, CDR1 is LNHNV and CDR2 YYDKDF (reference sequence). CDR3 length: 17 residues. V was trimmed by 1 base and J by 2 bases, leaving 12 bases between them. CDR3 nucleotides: TGTGCCACCAGCAGAGGCCCGGGGGCAGCTGGGGCCAACGTCCTGACTTTC. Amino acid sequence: CATSRGPGAAGANVLTF.

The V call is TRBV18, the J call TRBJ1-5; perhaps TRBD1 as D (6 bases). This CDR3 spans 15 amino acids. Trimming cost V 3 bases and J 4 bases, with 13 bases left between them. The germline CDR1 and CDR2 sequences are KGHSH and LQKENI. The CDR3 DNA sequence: TGTGCCAGCTCACCCCGGGACGGACAGAATCAGCCCCAGCATTTT. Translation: CASSPRDGQNQPQHF.

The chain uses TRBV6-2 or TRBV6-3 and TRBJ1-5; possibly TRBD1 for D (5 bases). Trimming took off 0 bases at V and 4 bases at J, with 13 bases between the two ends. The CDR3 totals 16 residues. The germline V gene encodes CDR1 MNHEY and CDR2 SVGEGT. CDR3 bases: TGTGCCAGCAGTTACTCGATTGGGGCCTTAAATCAGCCCCAGCATTTT. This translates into CASSYSIGALNQPQHF.

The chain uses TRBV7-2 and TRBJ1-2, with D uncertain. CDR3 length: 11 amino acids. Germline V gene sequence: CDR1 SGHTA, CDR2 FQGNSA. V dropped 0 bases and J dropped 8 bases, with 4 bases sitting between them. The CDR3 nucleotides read TGTGCCAGCAGCTTAGCCCAGGGCTACACCTTC. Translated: CASSLAQGYTF.